This T cell receptor (beta chain) was captured in a study of CD8 T cells in ankylosing spondylitis. It was by quantitative 5'-RACE with molecular barcodes that TCR beta libraries were made. TCRdb ran MiXCR on the 5' RACE reads and lists one entry per CDR3 protein. This sample has approximately 550,000 distinct CDR3 sequences; roughly 13% occur once, and the top ten carry under 7.5%. Study conclusions and caveats: Disease-associated clones were CD8+ and fairly uncommon in peripheral blood. Some motif variants had been reported before (in reactive arthritis synovial fluid and blood). Reported data indicate significant enrichment of disease-linked clones within matched ankylosing spondylitis synovial fluid. A TCR beta motif of about eight highly homologous variants appeared characteristic of ankylosing spondylitis blood.

This clonotype came up many times. Its target is not known. The CDR3 loop spans 17 amino acids. V shed 6 bases, J shed 4 bases, and the junction held 8 bases outside the gene matches. The chain couples TRBV12-3 or TRBV12-4 to TRBJ2-5; 16 bases line up with TRBD2. The sample consisted of blood, either unsorted or a sorted T cell fraction (not recorded which). The source is a male donor with ankylosing spondylitis. The CDR3 DNA reads as TGTGCCAGCAGCCTGGGACTAGCGGGAGGGCCGGTAGAGACCCAGTACTTC. This gives the protein CASSLGLAGGPVETQYF.